The 32 T cell receptor beta chains listed next were all sequenced from one sample in a study of regulatory T cells in long-lasting Graves disease. CDR3-region Arm-PCR and iRepertoire HTBI primers produced the TCR beta libraries. TCRdb re-called the multiplex PCR reads through MiXCR, storing one row per CDR3 protein. The data show some 280,000 distinct CDR3 sequences, more than 20% seen once. Time point defined: persistent/refractory GD, antithyroid drugs over 5 years with positive TRAb. The TCR library was made from RNA extracted from PBMCs. The specimen was peripheral blood mononuclear cells (PBMCs), collected when the disease was refractory, from a patient treated with antithyroid drugs. The source of these receptors is a female donor with Graves disease.

This clonotype was counted ten times or more. The chain uses TRBV3-1 and TRBJ2-5, with D perhaps TRBD2 (5 bases). There are 15 residues in the CDR3. From germline, CDR1 is LGHDT and CDR2 YNNKEL (reference sequence). V was cut by 0 bases and J by 0 bases, with 8 bases left in between. CDR3 protein: CASSQDPGYQETQYF. The CDR3, as DNA: TGTGCCAGCAGCCAAGATCCGGGGTACCAAGAGACCCAGTACTTC.

This clonotype has just a few counts. The rearrangement uses TRBV6-2 or TRBV6-3 and TRBJ2-7, with TRBD2 matching 9 bases. Germline V gives CDR1 MNHEY, CDR2 SVGEGT. V shed 4 bases, J shed 3 bases, and the junction held 7 bases outside the gene matches. This CDR3 comprises 15 residues. CDR3 sequence reads: CASSSSGDIYYEQYF. The CDR3, as DNA: TGTGCCAGCAGTTCTAGCGGGGATATATACTACGAGCAGTACTTC.

This clonotype appeared many times. The rearrangement uses TRBV27 and TRBJ1-6; no reliable D call. CDR3 length equals 13 residues. Trimming stripped 3 bases from V and 5 bases from J, with 5 bases between. CDR1 and CDR2 (germline): MNHEY, SMNVEV (reference sequence). The CDR3 sequence is CASSLSHNSPLHF. The CDR3 DNA reads as TGTGCCAGCAGTTTGAGCCATAATTCACCCCTCCACTTT.

In regard to this clonotype: With a much larger clone just one base away, this may be a read error. The rearrangement links TRBV9 to TRBJ2-5, with 9 nucleotides matching TRBD1. CDR1 and CDR2 (germline): SGDLS, YYNGEE. The CDR3 extends over 12 amino acids. The CDR3 reads CASSSTGGTRYF. CDR3 in DNA: TGTGCCAGCAGCTCGACAGGGGGGACCCGGTACTTC. The entire variable domain, with the rest obtained from reference TRBV9 and TRBJ2-5, is as follows: DSGVTQTPKHLITATGQRVTLRCSPRSGDLSVYWYQQSLDQGLQFLIQYYNGEERAKGNILERFSAQQFPDLHSELNLSSLELGDSALYFCASSSTGGTRYFGPGTRLLVL.

The table lists this clonotype with a few counts. J is TRBJ2-7 and V is TRBV9; 7 nucleotides agree with TRBD2. CDR1 is SGDLS and CDR2 is YYNGEE in the germline V gene. Losses at the gene ends were 3 bases for V and 2 bases for J; bases not matched to a gene: 5. There are 14 residues in the CDR3. CDR3 bases: TGTGCCAGCAGCGCGGGACTATCAACCTACGAGCAGTACTTC. Translation: CASSAGLSTYEQYF.

This clonotype was observed a handful of times. The rearrangement uses TRBV6-1 and TRBJ2-2; the D is unclear. V lost 8 bases, J lost 4 bases, and 14 bases lay in between. The CDR3 totals 14 residues. Per germline, CDR1 MNHNS and CDR2 SASEGT. CDR3 nucleotides: TGTGCCAGCTTAGGGCGCATAGTCACCGGGGAGCTGTTTTTT. This sequence encodes CASLGRIVTGELFF.

This CDR3 is CASGTPYQETQYF. The DNA of the CDR3 is TGTGCCAGCGGGACCCCGTACCAAGAGACCCAGTACTTC. The chain recombines TRBV7-9 with TRBJ2-5; D is perhaps TRBD1 or TRBD2 (5 bases each). V was clipped by 8 bases and J by 0 bases, with 10 bases between them. CDR1 SEHNR and CDR2 FQNEAQ come from the germline V gene (reference sequence). This CDR3 contains 13 residues.

This clonotype appeared a few times. V and J are TRBV20-1 and TRBJ2-7; 11 bases are a match to TRBD2. V shed 6 bases, J shed 3 bases, and the junction held 4 bases outside the gene matches. The CDR3 is 13 amino acids. The germline CDR1 and CDR2 sequences are DFQATT and SNEGSKA (reference sequence). CDR3 sequence (DNA): TGCAGTGCGCCGACTAGCGGGATCTACGAGCAGTACTTC. Protein product: CSAPTSGIYEQYF.

This chain connects TRBV7-8 to TRBJ2-7, with D hard to call. The CDR3 has 14 amino acids. V was cut by 5 bases and J by 5 bases, with 16 bases left in between. Germline V gene lookup returns CDR1 SGHVS and CDR2 FQNEAQ. The chain's CDR3 is CASSPAAPSNEQYF. DNA for the CDR3: TGTGCCAGCAGCCCCGCCGCCCCGTCCAACGAGCAGTACTTC.

Only one count was recorded for this clonotype. The J gene is TRBJ1-2, the V gene TRBV12-3 or TRBV12-4, with D perhaps matching TRBD1 (6 bases). The CDR3 totals 16 residues. Trimming stripped 6 bases from V and 0 bases from J, with 17 bases between. The CDR3 loop is CASSDYWGQPNYGYTF. The CDR3 nucleotides are TGTGCCAGCAGCGACTACTGGGGGCAGCCTAACTATGGCTACACCTTC.

This clonotype was seen a few times. The gene calls are TRBV29-1 and TRBJ2-5; D perhaps matches TRBD1 (8 bases). Trimming cost V 3 bases and J 2 bases, with 16 bases left between them. Germline-derived CDR1 and CDR2 are SQVTM and ANQGSEA. The CDR3 has 15 amino acids. The DNA for the CDR3 is TGCAGCGTTGATACAGGGGGAGGGGAACAAGAGACCCAGTACTTC. Its protein is CSVDTGGGEQETQYF.

This clonotype was seen only once. The rearrangement links TRBV5-6 to TRBJ2-5; TRBD1 aligns across 7 bases. The CDR3 runs 16 residues. Germline CDR1 is SGHDT and CDR2 is YYEEEE. V was clipped by 1 base and J by 0 bases; unmatched bases: 6. CDR3 DNA: TGTGCCAGCAGCTTGACCAAGGGACAGAACCAAGAGACCCAGTACTTC. Amino acid sequence: CASSLTKGQNQETQYF.

This clonotype occurred many times. V gene TRBV6-1 combines with J gene TRBJ1-2; D not resolved. The V end lost 6 bases, the J end lost 4 bases, and 12 bases lay between the germline ends. Per the germline V gene, CDR1 is MNHNS and CDR2 is SASEGT. CDR3 length: 13 residues. The CDR3 sequence is CASSPGLLYGYTF. CDR3 DNA: TGTGCCAGCAGCCCGGGTCTTCTCTATGGCTACACCTTC.

The rearrangement uses TRBV4-1 and TRBJ2-7; tentative D call: TRBD1 (5 bases). The CDR3 contains 15 residues. Looked up from germline, CDR1 is MGHRA and CDR2 is YSYEKL. V lost 3 bases to trimming and J lost 7 bases, with 19 bases between them. CDR3 nucleotides: TGCGCCAGCAGCCAGTCTGGTGTAGGGGTTATGGAGCAGTACTTC. It translates to CASSQSGVGVMEQYF.

This chain uses TRBV11-3 with TRBJ2-1, with 15 bases matching TRBD2. Unmatched junction bases numbered 4, after V lost 3 bases and J lost 10 bases. Per the germline V gene, CDR1 is SGHNT and CDR2 is YENEEA. This CDR3 is built from 15 residues. The CDR3 sequence is CASSFGLAGGGEQFF. In DNA form, the CDR3 reads TGTGCCAGCAGCTTCGGACTAGCGGGAGGGGGAGAGCAGTTCTTC.

The CDR3 sequence is CASSFGTSLGEQFF. CDR3 sequence (DNA): TGTGCCAGCAGCTTCGGGACTAGTTTGGGGGAGCAGTTCTTC. This chain links TRBV7-2 with TRBJ2-1; 8 bases are shared with TRBD2. The V segment lost 3 bases and the J segment 10 bases; nucleotides outside the gene matches: 8. Per germline, CDR1 SGHTA and CDR2 FQGNSA. The CDR3 is 14 amino acids. Variable domain in full (rest from reference TRBV7-2 and TRBJ2-1): GAGVSQSPSNKVTEKGKDVELRCDPISGHTALYWYRQSLGQGLEFLIYFQGNSAPDKSGLPSDRFSAERTGGSVSTLTIQRTQQEDSAVYLCASSFGTSLGEQFFGPGTRLTVL.

The chain recombines TRBV24-1 with TRBJ1-2, with D unclear. The CDR3 is made up of 12 amino acids. V was pared by 0 bases and J by 6 bases, with 4 bases between. From germline, CDR1 is KGHDR and CDR2 SFDVKD. The CDR3 protein is CATSDLADGYTF. The CDR3 nucleotides are TGTGCCACCAGTGATTTGGCGGATGGCTACACCTTC.

This clonotype came up many times. The genes are TRBV28 and TRBJ2-5; D is possibly TRBD1 or TRBD2 (5 bases each). The CDR3 loop spans 13 amino acids. V gave up 6 bases and J gave up 10 bases, with 18 bases separating them. Germline V CDR1 and CDR2: MDHEN, SYDVKM. CDR3 sequence: CASSLGDRGIQYF. CDR3 DNA: TGTGCCAGCAGCTTAGGGGACCGTGGGATCCAGTACTTC. Looking up the rest from reference TRBV28 and TRBJ2-5 gives the full variable domain: DVKVTQSSRYLVKRTGEKVFLECVQDMDHENMFWYRQDPGLGLRLIYFSYDVKMKEKGDIPEGYSVSREKKERFSLILESASTNQTSMYLCASSLGDRGIQYFGPGTRLLVL.

In this sample, this clonotype turned up many times. The chain links TRBV11-2 to TRBJ2-7; 13 nucleotides line up with TRBD2. The V gene's germline CDR1 is SGHAT and CDR2 FQNNGV. This CDR3 is 16 amino acids long. V gave up 2 bases and J gave up 6 bases; unmatched junction bases: 7. This CDR3 reads CASSLLRTSGSGEQYF. The CDR3, as DNA: TGTGCCAGCAGCTTATTACGGACTAGCGGGAGTGGCGAGCAGTACTTC.

This clonotype was observed many times. The chain has TRBV29-1 and TRBJ2-5; D remains ambiguous. The germline V gene has CDR1 SQVTM and CDR2 ANQGSEA. This CDR3 is built from 12 residues. V was clipped by 3 bases and J by 5 bases, with 10 bases between them. This CDR3 reads CSVDSLGETQYF. CDR3 bases: TGCAGCGTTGATTCTCTTGGGGAGACCCAGTACTTC.

The rearrangement joins TRBV7-8 to TRBJ2-1; possibly TRBD2 for D (6 bases). V was pared by 3 bases and J by 10 bases, with 13 bases between. Germline V gene data show CDR1 as SGHVS and CDR2 as FQNEAQ. The CDR3 is 13 residues long. The CDR3: CASSFREDEEQFF. DNA of the CDR3: TGTGCCAGCAGCTTTAGGGAGGACGAAGAGCAGTTCTTC.

This clonotype was counted ten times or more. This chain joins TRBV28 and TRBJ2-7; 7 nucleotides line up with TRBD1. V lost 1 base and J lost 1; bases outside the gene matches: 7. CDR3 size: 16 residues. Germline CDR1 reads MDHEN; CDR2 reads SYDVKM. CDR3 sequence: CASSLSTGQGSYEQYF. The CDR3 DNA follows: TGTGCCAGCAGTTTATCGACAGGGCAGGGTTCCTACGAGCAGTACTTC.

V gene TRBV27 combines with J gene TRBJ2-2, with D possibly being TRBD2 (6 bases). This CDR3 region has 15 residues. From germline, CDR1 is MNHEY and CDR2 SMNVEV (reference sequence). The V gene lost 5 bases and the J gene lost 4 bases, with 14 bases spanning the gap. CDR3 loop: CASSPYMGGTGELFF. The CDR3 bases are TGTGCCAGCAGTCCGTACATGGGAGGCACCGGGGAGCTGTTTTTT.

This clonotype appeared many times. The chain couples TRBV20-1 to TRBJ2-7; 8 bases fit TRBD2. Trimming removed 7 bases from V and 0 bases from J; junction bases left unmatched: 5. Germline V gene sequence: CDR1 DFQATT, CDR2 SNEGSKA (reference sequence). The CDR3 is made up of 13 amino acids. CDR3 amino acids: CSVPGTSSYEQYF. CDR3 coding DNA: TGCAGTGTGCCCGGGACTAGCTCCTACGAGCAGTACTTC.

This clonotype was recorded many times. The rearrangement uses TRBV28 and TRBJ1-1; 8 bases match TRBD1. CDR3 length equals 14 residues. Germline V gives CDR1 MDHEN, CDR2 SYDVKM. The V segment lost 6 bases and the J segment 0 bases; nucleotides outside the gene matches: 3. The CDR3 protein is CASSLTGVNTEAFF. The CDR3 bases are TGTGCCAGCAGCCTGACAGGGGTGAACACTGAAGCTTTCTTT.

The sample holds a few counts of this clonotype. The chain joins TRBV5-6 to TRBJ2-7, with D unresolved. Germline V lookup: CDR1 SGHDT, CDR2 YYEEEE. The V and J ends lost 0 bases and 2 bases respectively, with 12 bases between them. This CDR3 comprises 15 residues. As DNA, the CDR3 is TGTGCCAGCAGCTTGGGCCCCGCGGCTACCTACGAGCAGTACTTC. Translation gives CASSLGPAATYEQYF.

V gene TRBV6-2 or TRBV6-3 combines with J gene TRBJ2-7, with D perhaps assigned TRBD1 or TRBD2 (5 bases each). CDR1 and CDR2 from the germline V gene are MNHEY and SVGEGT. The CDR3 is made up of 16 amino acids. V shed 0 bases and J shed 7 bases, with 19 bases lying between them. CDR3 bases: TGTGCCAGCAGTTACTCAGGGGACGGAATGTACCAAGAGCAGTACTTC. Protein: CASSYSGDGMYQEQYF.

This clonotype came up a few times. This chain joins TRBV5-1 and TRBJ2-4, with a weak D call TRBD1 (5 bases). Germline V gene lookup returns CDR1 SGHRS and CDR2 YFSETQ. The CDR3 totals 16 residues. V was pared by 0 bases and J by 0 bases, with 10 bases between. CDR3 bases: TGCGCCAGCAGCTTGGGCCAGGGAATAGCCAAAAACATTCAGTACTTC. Translation gives CASSLGQGIAKNIQYF.

This clonotype has at least ten counts. This chain uses TRBV28 with TRBJ2-7; 7 bases map to TRBD2. The CDR3 loop spans 13 amino acids. Germline values: CDR1 MDHEN, CDR2 SYDVKM. Trimming took 7 bases from V and 6 from J; bases not matched to a gene: 9. For the CDR3, the DNA is TGTGCCAGCATCCCCGGAGCGGGAAGCGAGCAGTACTTC. Protein sequence: CASIPGAGSEQYF.

The V and J genes are TRBV4-3 and TRBJ2-2; 14 bases are shared with TRBD2. Unmatched junction bases numbered 3, after V lost 6 bases and J lost 9 bases. The CDR3 sequence is 14 residues long. The germline CDR1 and CDR2 sequences are LGHNA and YSLEER. The CDR3 nucleotides are TGCGCCAGCAGTCGACTAGCGGGAGGGTGGGAGCTGTTTTTT. Its translation: CASSRLAGGWELFF.

The V call is TRBV6-2 or TRBV6-3, the J call TRBJ1-2; TRBD1 agrees at 9 bases. CDR3 length: 15 residues. V was pared by 5 bases and J by 7 bases, with 11 bases of the junction left unmatched. From germline, CDR1 is MNHEY and CDR2 SVGEGT. The CDR3 is CASSDGTGRLGGYTF. DNA of the CDR3: TGTGCCAGCAGTGACGGGACAGGGAGGCTCGGTGGCTACACCTTC.

At least ten counts were recorded for this clonotype. V is TRBV27 and J is TRBJ1-1; D unresolved. CDR3 size: 13 residues. V lost 4 bases and J 1 base, leaving 7 bases between the germline ends. The germline V gene has CDR1 MNHEY and CDR2 SMNVEV (reference sequence). This CDR3 is CASSSSGNTEAFF. The DNA for the CDR3 is TGTGCCAGCAGTTCATCTGGGAACACTGAAGCTTTCTTT.